Sequencing of this T cell receptor beta chain was carried out in a study of cytomegalovirus exposure and HLA in healthy donors. Worth noting for this clone: Its target is not known.

The germline V and J ends were trimmed by 5 bases and 0 bases, with 7 bases remaining between them. The CDR3 has 13 residues. Germline V lookup: CDR1 LNHNV, CDR2 YYDKDF (reference sequence). Study observations and caveats: Sequencing likely produced, as an artifact, a cluster of highly shared sequence variants.

In the PCR, 60 Vbeta and 13 Jbeta primers were used. TCRdb's copy holds only in-frame clones and misses some; the assay was immunoSEQ multiplex PCR. The profile shows about 200,000 clones, 65% to 90% of them singletons. The chain carries TRBV15 and TRBJ1-1; D is uncertain. The receptor was derived from a woman aged 25-40 years in good health and CMV-seronegative. Sequenced sample: PBMCs. CDR3 coding DNA: TGTGCCACCAGCGGTCAGTTGAACACTGAAGCTTTCTTT. As protein: CATSGQLNTEAFF.